Presented here are 32 T cell receptor beta chains from one specimen sequenced in a study of identical twins. TCRdb re-analysed the 5' RACE reads in MiXCR, keeping a single row per CDR3 protein. The data hold about 200,000 distinct CDR3 sequences, with around 10% observed a single time. Sequencing input: memory (CD45RO+) T cells sorted from blood. The receptors shown here come from a young woman in good health.

This clonotype was counted only a few times. The chain's CDR3 is CSVRGQGKYEQYF. Here the CDR3 DNA reads TGCAGTGTTCGGGGACAGGGGAAGTACGAGCAGTACTTC. The V gene is TRBV20-1, the J gene TRBJ2-7; 10 bases are shared with TRBD1. The CDR3 loop spans 13 amino acids. The V and J ends lost 7 bases and 4 bases, in that order; junction bases with no gene match: 7. The germline CDR1 and CDR2 sequences are DFQATT and SNEGSKA (reference sequence).

A few counts support this clonotype. The CDR3: CASSGSGELFF. The DNA for the CDR3 is TGTGCCAGCAGCGGGTCCGGGGAGCTGTTTTTT. The rearrangement uses TRBV3-1 and TRBJ2-2; unclear D gene. Germline V lookup: CDR1 LGHDT, CDR2 YNNKEL (reference sequence). This CDR3 is 11 amino acids long. V lost 5 bases and J 6 bases, leaving 4 bases between the germline ends.

This clonotype occurred many times. V gene TRBV24-1 combines with J gene TRBJ2-1, with a tentative D call TRBD2 (5 bases). The ends were cut back, 1 base at V and 12 bases at J, with 15 bases in the middle. Looked up from germline, CDR1 is KGHDR and CDR2 is SFDVKD. This CDR3 region has 14 residues. For the CDR3, the DNA is TGTGCCACCAGTGATTTCCGTAGCGAGTCGGCGCAGTTCTTC. Translated, it gives CATSDFRSESAQFF.

The chain joins TRBV6-5 to TRBJ2-3, with TRBD2 matching over 9 bases. V lost 2 bases and J lost 1; bases outside the gene matches: 1. This CDR3 contains 15 residues. CDR1 MNHEY and CDR2 SVGAGI come from the germline V gene. The CDR3 is CASSYASGGTDTQYF. CDR3 nucleotides: TGTGCCAGCAGTTACGCTAGCGGGGGCACAGATACGCAGTATTTT.

This clonotype appeared a few times. This rearrangement joins TRBV6-2 or TRBV6-3 to TRBJ2-1; unclear D gene. The length of the CDR3 is 11 residues. The V end was cut by 11 bases, the J end by 5 bases, with 10 bases between. Germline V gene sequence: CDR1 MNHEY, CDR2 SVGEGT. CDR3 protein: CASAIHNEQFF. The DNA of the CDR3 is TGTGCCTCAGCGATCCACAATGAGCAGTTCTTC.

This clonotype showed up just a few times. The genes are TRBV12-3 or TRBV12-4 and TRBJ1-2; 7 positions agree with TRBD1. Trimming cost V 2 bases and J 7 bases; bases outside gene matches: 7. This CDR3 comprises 14 residues. The CDR3 nucleotides read TGTGCCAGCAGTTTACCGGAGGGGGCGCGTGGCTACACCTTC. This encodes CASSLPEGARGYTF.

This sequence joins TRBV7-2 and TRBJ2-1; TRBD2 aligns across 7 bases. The CDR3 spans 14 residues. Germline assignment: CDR1 SGHTA and CDR2 FQGNSA. Germline trimming cut 3 bases from V and 8 bases from J; bases unmatched to any gene: 7. The CDR3 coding sequence is TGTGCCAGCAGCTTGGTACGCGGGAGAGATGAGCAGTTCTTC. Protein: CASSLVRGRDEQFF.

This clonotype was observed at least ten times. The V and J genes are TRBV25-1 and TRBJ2-5, with a possible D match to TRBD1 (6 bases). CDR1 is MGHDK, CDR2 SYGVNS, per germline. V was shortened by 2 bases and J by 6 bases, with 16 bases between the two germline ends. The length of the CDR3 is 15 residues. CDR3 protein: CASSERGQGSKTQYF. As DNA, the CDR3 is TGTGCCAGCAGTGAAAGAGGTCAGGGGTCAAAGACCCAGTACTTC.

The chain couples TRBV27 to TRBJ2-1, with D perhaps matching TRBD1 or TRBD2 (5 bases each). Between the trimmed V and J ends, which lost 6 bases and 10 bases, there was a span of 10 bases. CDR1 is MNHEY and CDR2 is SMNVEV in the germline V gene (reference sequence). The CDR3 totals 11 residues. The CDR3 here is CASRVGVEQFF. CDR3 nucleotide sequence: TGTGCCAGCAGGGTGGGGGTAGAGCAGTTCTTC.

The V gene is TRBV15, the J gene TRBJ2-2; unclear D gene. This CDR3 has 16 residues. V dropped 4 bases and J dropped 0 bases, with 12 bases sitting between them. Germline V CDR1 and CDR2: LNHNV, YYDKDF (reference sequence). The CDR3 region has the DNA TGTGCCACCAGCACTTACGACGGACCGAACACCGGGGAGCTGTTTTTT. Translation gives CATSTYDGPNTGELFF.

This clonotype was recorded at least ten times. This chain links TRBV12-3 or TRBV12-4 with TRBJ1-1; D is uncertain. The CDR3 spans 12 residues. V lost 6 bases to trimming and J lost 8 bases, with 13 bases between them. CDR3 sequence (DNA): TGTGCCAGCAGCTTTGCGGGAACGGAAGCTTTCTTT. Its translation: CASSFAGTEAFF.

The chain joins TRBV29-1 to TRBJ2-3, with a possible D match to TRBD2 (5 bases). CDR1 is SQVTM, CDR2 ANQGSEA, per germline. The CDR3 consists of 12 residues. Trimming removed 2 bases from V and 5 bases from J, with 8 bases in between. CDR3 coding DNA: TGCAGCGTTGAACAAGGGAGAGATACGCAGTATTTT. Protein product: CSVEQGRDTQYF.

This clonotype has a handful of counts. This chain uses TRBV20-1 with TRBJ1-1; 11 nucleotides align to TRBD1. The CDR3 has 17 amino acids. Germline V lookup: CDR1 DFQATT, CDR2 SNEGSKA (reference sequence). The ends lost 0 bases at V and 2 bases at J; junction bases unmatched: 8. The CDR3 here is CSARDQWTGGTNTEAFF. The DNA for the CDR3 is TGCAGTGCTAGAGATCAATGGACAGGGGGCACAAACACTGAAGCTTTCTTT.

This chain joins TRBV27 and TRBJ2-3; unclear D gene. The CDR3 is made up of 14 amino acids. The germline CDR1 and CDR2 sequences are MNHEY and SMNVEV (reference sequence). The V gene lost 3 bases and the J gene lost 1 base, with 8 bases spanning the gap. Written as DNA, the CDR3 is TGTGCCAGCAGTTTTAACGGGCGCACAGATACGCAGTATTTT. Amino acids: CASSFNGRTDTQYF.

The gene calls are TRBV7-2 and TRBJ2-7, with D tentatively TRBD1 (5 bases). CDR1 is SGHTA, CDR2 FQGNSA, per germline. The length of the CDR3 is 14 residues. V was clipped by 5 bases and J by 0 bases, with 11 bases between them. CDR3 bases: TGTGCCAGCAGCCCGGGCAGGGCCTCCTACGAGCAGTACTTC. Its translation is CASSPGRASYEQYF.

This clonotype was seen at least ten times. The chain combines TRBV12-3 or TRBV12-4 with TRBJ1-2, with TRBD1 matching 8 bases. V lost 7 bases to trimming and J lost 8 bases; unmatched junction nucleotides: 12. The CDR3 loop spans 14 amino acids. The CDR3 loop is CASTRTGTLWGYTF. The CDR3 DNA follows: TGTGCCAGCACCAGGACAGGGACCCTATGGGGCTACACCTTC.

This clonotype turned up a few times. This chain connects TRBV7-6 to TRBJ2-1; no clear D. Germline loops: CDR1 SGHVS, CDR2 FNYEAQ. V lost 5 bases to trimming and J lost 1 base, with 6 bases between them. This CDR3 region has 13 residues. CDR3 in DNA: TGTGCCAGCAGCACGGGTTCCTACAATGAGCAGTTCTTC. It yields the protein CASSTGSYNEQFF.

This clonotype was counted at least ten times. The gene calls are TRBV20-1 and TRBJ2-4; D is perhaps TRBD1 (6 bases). The germline V and J ends were trimmed by 7 bases and 4 bases, with 14 bases remaining between them. Germline lookup yields CDR1 DFQATT and CDR2 SNEGSKA (reference sequence). CDR3 length: 13 residues. CDR3 coding DNA: TGCAGTGTCAAGACAGGAGATAAAAACATTCAGTACTTC. It specifies CSVKTGDKNIQYF.

This clonotype has at least ten counts. The chain recombines TRBV7-2 with TRBJ1-1, with 8 bases that match TRBD1. The CDR3 runs 13 residues. V shed 5 bases and J 7 bases; nucleotides not matched to a gene: 6. The germline V gene encodes CDR1 SGHTA and CDR2 FQGNSA. The CDR3 region is CASSKRTGSEAFF. DNA for the CDR3: TGTGCCAGCAGCAAAAGGACAGGGAGTGAAGCTTTCTTT. The full variable domain, in which reference TRBV7-2 and TRBJ1-1 provide the parts outside the CDR3, is GAGVSQSPSNKVTEKGKDVELRCDPISGHTALYWYRQSLGQGLEFLIYFQGNSAPDKSGLPSDRFSAERTGGSVSTLTIQRTQQEDSAVYLCASSKRTGSEAFFGQGTRLTVV.

The table lists this clonotype with a few counts. J is TRBJ2-1 and V is TRBV11-2; perhaps D is TRBD1 or TRBD2 (8 bases each). The V and J ends lost 5 bases and 10 bases respectively, with 33 bases between them. The germline V gene encodes CDR1 SGHAT and CDR2 FQNNGV. The CDR3 covers 19 residues. CDR3 residues: CASSPRSGGMGLGVPEQFF. The CDR3 DNA is TGTGCCAGCAGCCCACGATCAGGGGGCATGGGACTAGGGGTACCGGAGCAGTTCTTC.

This clonotype was seen ten or more times. This chain links TRBV20-1 with TRBJ2-1; 10 bases are shared with TRBD2. V trimming: 5 bases; J trimming: 5 bases; junction bases outside the gene matches: 6. The CDR3 totals 14 residues. The germline CDR1 and CDR2 sequences are DFQATT and SNEGSKA (reference sequence). CDR3 protein: CSAFGLADNNEQFF. CDR3 in DNA: TGCAGTGCTTTTGGACTAGCGGACAACAATGAGCAGTTCTTC.

Only a few counts were recorded for this clonotype. CDR3 nucleotide sequence: TGTGCCAGCAGCCGCCCCAACAGGGGGCAAATCTATGGCTACACCTTC. Residues: CASSRPNRGQIYGYTF. The V call is TRBV3-1, the J call TRBJ1-2; 9 bases agree with TRBD1. V trimming: 4 bases; J trimming: 4 bases; junction bases outside the gene matches: 10. CDR3 length: 16 residues. Germline CDR1 and CDR2: LGHDT and YNNKEL (reference sequence). Variable domain in full (rest from reference TRBV3-1 and TRBJ1-2): DTAVSQTPKYLVTQMGNDKSIKCEQNLGHDTMYWYKQDSKKFLKIMFSYNNKELIINETVPNRFSPKSPDKAHLNLHINSLELGDSAVYFCASSRPNRGQIYGYTFGSGTRLTVV.

The V gene is TRBV2, the J gene TRBJ2-3; D gene uncertain. V lost 3 bases and J lost 4, with 8 bases in between. Germline V gene data show CDR1 as SNHLY and CDR2 as FYNNEI. The CDR3 totals 13 residues. The CDR3 nucleotides are TGTGCCAGCAGTGATTATACAGCAGATACGCAGTATTTT. Translated, it gives CASSDYTADTQYF.

This clonotype turned up a few times. The chain links TRBV10-3 to TRBJ2-7; 8 bases align to TRBD1. In germline, CDR1 is ENHRY, CDR2 SYGVKD. CDR3 length: 16 amino acids. Germline trimming cut 2 bases from V and 1 base from J; bases unmatched to any gene: 7. The CDR3 DNA is TGTGCCATCAGTGAGGATTTCGGACAGGGATCCTACGAGCAGTACTTC. This encodes CAISEDFGQGSYEQYF.

This clonotype was counted many times. This chain connects TRBV5-6 to TRBJ2-5, with 8 bases aligning to TRBD1. CDR3 length equals 14 residues. Per the germline V gene, CDR1 is SGHDT and CDR2 is YYEEEE. The J segment lost 2 bases and the V segment lost 2 bases, leaving 2 bases of the junction unmatched. The CDR3 DNA reads as TGTGCCAGCAGCTTTCGACAGGGGCAAGAGACCCAGTACTTC. Its translation is CASSFRQGQETQYF.

Ten or more counts support this clonotype. This chain uses TRBV6-4 with TRBJ2-3; 7 nucleotides agree with TRBD2. Trimming took 3 bases from V and 3 from J; bases not matched to a gene: 6. Germline values: CDR1 MRHNA, CDR2 SNTAGT. CDR3 size: 15 residues. CDR3: CASSESSGSTDTQYF. The CDR3 region has the DNA TGTGCCAGCAGTGAGTCTAGCGGAAGTACAGATACGCAGTATTTT.

The chain carries TRBV24-1 and TRBJ2-2, with TRBD1 identical over 8 bases. CDR1 is KGHDR, CDR2 SFDVKD, per germline. CDR3 size: 15 residues. V trimming: 5 bases; J trimming: 3 bases; junction bases outside the gene matches: 4. The CDR3 region has the DNA TGTGCCACCAGTGCAGGGGGCCTCGACACCGGGGAGCTGTTTTTT. Protein sequence: CATSAGGLDTGELFF.

This chain links TRBV10-2 with TRBJ2-7; 9 nucleotides match TRBD1. With V trimmed by 5 bases and J by 2 bases, 7 bases remained unmatched. Per the germline V gene, CDR1 is WSHSY and CDR2 is SAAADI. The CDR3 has 15 amino acids. CDR3 nucleotides: TGCGCCAGCAGTCTTCAAGGACAGGGGACCTACGAGCAGTACTTC. It yields the protein CASSLQGQGTYEQYF.

This clonotype occurred many times. This sequence joins TRBV5-1 and TRBJ1-5; D remains unclear. The germline V gene encodes CDR1 SGHRS and CDR2 YFSETQ. V lost 4 bases and J lost 0, with 5 bases in between. The CDR3 totals 13 residues. CDR3 sequence (DNA): TGCGCCAGCAGCATAAGTAGCAATCAGCCCCAGCATTTT. Its translation: CASSISSNQPQHF.

J is TRBJ2-1 and V is TRBV4-3, with a weak D call TRBD2 (7 bases). Trimming took off 3 bases at V and 10 bases at J, with 22 bases between the two ends. The length of the CDR3 is 16 residues. Germline V gene lookup returns CDR1 LGHNA and CDR2 YSLEER. The CDR3 nucleotides read TGCGCCAGCAGCCACGCCCGGGGGCGGGGGCGGTGGGAGCAGTTCTTC. This translates into CASSHARGRGRWEQFF.

This chain joins TRBV20-1 and TRBJ2-7; D tentatively reads TRBD1 or TRBD2 (6 bases each). V lost 5 bases to trimming and J lost 0 bases, with 14 bases between them. CDR1 and CDR2 (germline): DFQATT, SNEGSKA (reference sequence). This CDR3 has 14 residues. As DNA, the CDR3 is TGCAGTGCTGGGGAAGGGGGGTACTCCTACGAGCAGTACTTC. As protein: CSAGEGGYSYEQYF.

This clonotype was counted many times. The DNA for the CDR3 is TGTGCCAGCAGCCAAGGGACACCAGGAAACACCATATATTTT. It specifies CASSQGTPGNTIYF. The chain uses TRBV2 and TRBJ1-3, with D perhaps TRBD1 (6 bases). The CDR3 sequence is 14 residues long. Trimming removed 6 bases at V and 4 bases at J, with 13 bases between. Germline CDR1 reads SNHLY; CDR2 reads FYNNEI.